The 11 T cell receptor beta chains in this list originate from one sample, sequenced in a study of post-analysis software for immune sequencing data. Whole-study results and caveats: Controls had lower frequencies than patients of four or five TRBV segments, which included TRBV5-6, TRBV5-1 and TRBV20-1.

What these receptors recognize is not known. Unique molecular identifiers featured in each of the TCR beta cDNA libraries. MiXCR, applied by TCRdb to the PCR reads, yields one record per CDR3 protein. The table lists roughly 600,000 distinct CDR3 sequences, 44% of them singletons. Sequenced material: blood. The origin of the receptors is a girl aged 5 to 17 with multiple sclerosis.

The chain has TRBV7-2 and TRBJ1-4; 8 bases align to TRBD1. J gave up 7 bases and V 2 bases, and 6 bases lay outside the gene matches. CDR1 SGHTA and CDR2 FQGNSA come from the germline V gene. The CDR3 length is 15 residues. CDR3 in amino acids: CASSLLATGVEKLFF. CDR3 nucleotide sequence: TGTGCCAGCAGCTTACTTGCGACAGGGGTTGAAAAACTGTTTTTT.

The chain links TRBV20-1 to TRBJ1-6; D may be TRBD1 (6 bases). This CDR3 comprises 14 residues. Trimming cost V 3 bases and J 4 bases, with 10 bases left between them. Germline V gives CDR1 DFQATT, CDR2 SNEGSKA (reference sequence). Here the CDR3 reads CSARSQGYNSPLHF. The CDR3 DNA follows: TGCAGTGCTAGGTCCCAGGGGTATAATTCACCCCTCCACTTT.

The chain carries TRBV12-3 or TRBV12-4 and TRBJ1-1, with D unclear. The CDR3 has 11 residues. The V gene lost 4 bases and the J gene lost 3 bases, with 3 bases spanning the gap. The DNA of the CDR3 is TGTGCCAGCAGTTATGACACTGAAGCTTTCTTT. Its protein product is CASSYDTEAFF.

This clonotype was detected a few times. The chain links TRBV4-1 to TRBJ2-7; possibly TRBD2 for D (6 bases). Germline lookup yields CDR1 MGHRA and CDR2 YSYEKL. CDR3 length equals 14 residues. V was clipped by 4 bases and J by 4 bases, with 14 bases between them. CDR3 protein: CASSLRASEYEQYF. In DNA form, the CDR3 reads TGCGCCAGCAGCCTCAGGGCTAGCGAGTACGAGCAGTACTTC.

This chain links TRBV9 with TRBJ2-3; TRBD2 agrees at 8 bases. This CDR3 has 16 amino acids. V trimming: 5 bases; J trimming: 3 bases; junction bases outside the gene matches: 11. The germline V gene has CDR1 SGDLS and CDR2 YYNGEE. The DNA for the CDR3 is TGTGCCAGCAGGAGAGGGGGGGCGGGGGGAACAGATACGCAGTATTTT. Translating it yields CASRRGGAGGTDTQYF.

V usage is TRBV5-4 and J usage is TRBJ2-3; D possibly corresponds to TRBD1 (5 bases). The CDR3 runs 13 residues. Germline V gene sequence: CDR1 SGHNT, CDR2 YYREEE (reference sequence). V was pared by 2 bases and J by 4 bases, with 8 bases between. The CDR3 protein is CASSFLGPDTQYF. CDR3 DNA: TGTGCCAGCAGCTTTTTGGGGCCAGATACGCAGTATTTT.

CDR3 nucleotides: TGTGCCAGCAGCCCGAGGACTAGCGGGGGGGCCTCCTACAATGAGCAGTTCTTC. This sequence encodes CASSPRTSGGASYNEQFF. The chain links TRBV7-6 to TRBJ2-1; 15 bases map to TRBD2. The V gene end was trimmed by 5 bases and the J gene end by 0 bases; junction bases not matched to a gene: 5. CDR3 length equals 18 residues. CDR1 and CDR2 (germline): SGHVS, FNYEAQ.

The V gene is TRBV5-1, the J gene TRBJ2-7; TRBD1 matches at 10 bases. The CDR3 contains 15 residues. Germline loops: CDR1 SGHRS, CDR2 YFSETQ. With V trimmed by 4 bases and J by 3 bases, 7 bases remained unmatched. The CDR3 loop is CASSRRDRGGYEQYF. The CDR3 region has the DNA TGCGCCAGCAGCCGCCGGGACAGGGGAGGCTACGAGCAGTACTTC.

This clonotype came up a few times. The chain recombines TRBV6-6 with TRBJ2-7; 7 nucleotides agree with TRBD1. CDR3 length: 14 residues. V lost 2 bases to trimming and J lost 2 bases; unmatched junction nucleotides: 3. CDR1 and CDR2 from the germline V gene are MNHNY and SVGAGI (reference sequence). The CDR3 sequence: CASSYVGGTYEQYF. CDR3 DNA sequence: TGTGCCAGCAGTTACGTAGGGGGCACCTACGAGCAGTACTTC.

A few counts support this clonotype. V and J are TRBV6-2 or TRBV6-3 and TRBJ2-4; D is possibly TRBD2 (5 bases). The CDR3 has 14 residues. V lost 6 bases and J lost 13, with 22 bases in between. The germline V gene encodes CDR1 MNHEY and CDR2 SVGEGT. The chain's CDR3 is CASSKTLEPWEQYF. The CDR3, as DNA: TGTGCCAGCAGCAAAACCCTGGAGCCATGGGAGCAGTACTTC.

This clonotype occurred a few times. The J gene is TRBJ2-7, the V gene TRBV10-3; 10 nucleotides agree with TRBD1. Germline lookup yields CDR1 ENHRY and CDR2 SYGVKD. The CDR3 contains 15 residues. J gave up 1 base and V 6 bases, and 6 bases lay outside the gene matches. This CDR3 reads CAISPGQGSSYEQYF. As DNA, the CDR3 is TGTGCCATCAGCCCGGGACAGGGGTCGTCCTACGAGCAGTACTTC.